The 14 T cell receptor beta chains below all came from one sample that was sequenced in a study of cytomegalovirus exposure and HLA in healthy donors. PCR primers comprised 60 Vbeta and 13 Jbeta primers. Assay: immunoSEQ multiplex PCR; the TCRdb copy retains only in-frame clones and omits some. This sample has 200,000 to 250,000 clones; around 80% occur once, and the top ten carry around 2.9%. Sequenced: PBMCs. These TCRs come from a woman between 55 and 75 years old in good health and CMV-seropositive.

The chain carries TRBV29-1 and TRBJ1-4; a weak D match, TRBD1 (5 bases). Germline values: CDR1 SQVTM, CDR2 ANQGSEA. CDR3 length: 13 amino acids. V was clipped by 5 bases and J by 4 bases, with 11 bases between them. The CDR3: CSVRMTDNEKLFF. The CDR3 bases are TGCAGCGTTCGTATGACAGATAATGAAAAACTGTTTTTT.

The rearrangement links TRBV28 to TRBJ2-3, with a weak D call TRBD1 (6 bases). This CDR3 is built from 15 residues. In germline, CDR1 is MDHEN, CDR2 SYDVKM. V gave up 1 base and J gave up 3 bases, with 11 bases separating them. The CDR3 coding sequence is TGTGCCAGCAGTTTATCAGGGGATCGGACAGATACGCAGTATTTT. Translation: CASSLSGDRTDTQYF.

There are a few counts of this clone. V and J are TRBV4-1 and TRBJ1-1; D call uncertain. Germline V gene data show CDR1 as MGHRA and CDR2 as YSYEKL. The CDR3 loop spans 12 amino acids. Trimming took 1 base from V and 3 from J, leaving 3 bases between them. CDR3 bases: TGCGCCAGCAGCCAAGGAGACACTGAAGCTTTCTTT. It translates to CASSQGDTEAFF.

As for this clone: The same CDR3 is also encoded by other DNA sequences in this sample. CDR3 DNA sequence: TGCGCCAGCAGCCTCGGGACAAGCACAGATACGCAGTATTTT. Translation: CASSLGTSTDTQYF. This rearrangement joins TRBV5-1 to TRBJ2-3; possibly TRBD1 for D (6 bases). CDR3 size: 14 residues. Trimming shortened V by 4 bases and J by 0 bases, and 9 bases separated the two germline ends. From germline, CDR1 is SGHRS and CDR2 YFSETQ.

This clone appeared once. The chain couples TRBV2 to TRBJ1-5, with D unresolved. Per germline, CDR1 SNHLY and CDR2 FYNNEI. V was clipped by 5 bases and J by 5 bases, with 7 bases between them. This CDR3 comprises 12 residues. CDR3 DNA sequence: TGTGCCAGCAGTACCGACTATCAGCCCCAGCATTTT. Its translation is CASSTDYQPQHF. The whole variable domain, filled in from reference TRBV2 and TRBJ1-5, reads EPEVTQTPSHQVTQMGQEVILRCVPISNHLYFYWYRQILGQKVEFLVSFYNNEISEKSEIFDDQFSVERPDGSNFTLKIRSTKLEDSAMYFCASSTDYQPQHFGDGTRLSIL.

V usage is TRBV7-9 and J usage is TRBJ2-5; TRBD2 is a possible D gene (6 bases). The CDR3 is 14 residues long. Trimming stripped 5 bases from V and 5 bases from J, with 15 bases between. Germline-derived CDR1 and CDR2 are SEHNR and FQNEAQ (reference sequence). This CDR3 is CASSPDGGGETQYF. CDR3 DNA: TGTGCCAGCAGCCCAGACGGTGGGGGGGAGACCCAGTACTTC.

The chain employs TRBV30 and TRBJ1-1; D possibly corresponds to TRBD1 (6 bases). The V and J ends lost 5 bases and 1 base respectively, with 11 bases between them. Germline loops: CDR1 GTSNPN, CDR2 SVGIG (reference sequence). CDR3 length: 13 residues. CDR3 in amino acids: CAWYGGANTEAFF. The CDR3 DNA reads as TGTGCCTGGTACGGGGGGGCGAACACTGAAGCTTTCTTT.

This chain connects TRBV5-1 to TRBJ1-3, with TRBD1 identical over 7 bases. J was trimmed by 0 bases and V by 4 bases; bases with no gene match: 7. The CDR3 contains 16 residues. Germline V gives CDR1 SGHRS, CDR2 YFSETQ. The CDR3 DNA reads as TGCGCCAGCAGCGTTATGACAGGGCTCTCTGGAAACACCATATATTTT. Its translation is CASSVMTGLSGNTIYF.

J is TRBJ1-6 and V is TRBV5-4; no firm D call. The germline V gene encodes CDR1 SGHNT and CDR2 YYREEE (reference sequence). This CDR3 comprises 12 residues. Trimming shortened V by 2 bases and J by 10 bases, and 7 bases separated the two germline ends. In DNA, the CDR3 is TGTGCCAGCAGCTTCACACAATCACCCCTCCACTTT. This translates into CASSFTQSPLHF.

The chain employs TRBV7-2 and TRBJ2-1; 7 nucleotides align to TRBD2. Looked up from germline, CDR1 is SGHTA and CDR2 is FQGNSA. V lost 1 base to trimming and J lost 7 bases; unmatched junction nucleotides: 4. The CDR3 spans 14 residues. In nucleotides, the CDR3 is TGTGCCAGCAGCTTAGTTCCTAGCGGTAATGAGCAGTTCTTC. Translating gives CASSLVPSGNEQFF.

The rearrangement links TRBV2 to TRBJ1-6; no clear D gene. CDR1 and CDR2 (germline): SNHLY, FYNNEI. The CDR3 sequence is 13 residues long. Between the trimmed V and J ends, which lost 3 bases and 4 bases, there was a span of 4 bases. In DNA form, the CDR3 reads TGTGCCAGCAGTGACAGATATAATTCACCCCTCCACTTT. The encoded protein is CASSDRYNSPLHF.

This chain uses TRBV6-1 with TRBJ1-2; D uncertain. The length of the CDR3 is 15 residues. Between the trimmed V and J ends, which lost 7 bases and 3 bases, there was a span of 18 bases. Germline lookup yields CDR1 MNHNS and CDR2 SASEGT. For the CDR3, the DNA is TGTGCCAGCATCCCCTCAACGGGTTCTTACTATGGCTACACCTTC. Its translation is CASIPSTGSYYGYTF.

The V and J genes are TRBV28 and TRBJ2-1; possible D gene TRBD1, 5 bases. This CDR3 has 14 residues. The V and J ends lost 2 bases and 5 bases respectively, with 10 bases between them. The germline CDR1 and CDR2 sequences are MDHEN and SYDVKM. The CDR3 DNA reads as TGTGCCAGCAGTTTACAGGGTCGGGACAATGAGCAGTTCTTC. Translated: CASSLQGRDNEQFF.

This clone was seen a single time. Different DNA sequences within this sample yield the same CDR3. The rearrangement uses TRBV5-1 and TRBJ2-3; perhaps TRBD1 as D (5 bases). The ends were cut back, 0 bases at V and 0 bases at J, with 5 bases in the middle. The CDR3 consists of 14 residues. Germline V gene lookup returns CDR1 SGHRS and CDR2 YFSETQ. The CDR3 loop is CASSLGTSTDTQYF. The CDR3 bases are TGCGCCAGCAGCTTGGGGACAAGCACAGATACGCAGTATTTT.